These T cell receptor beta chains were read from a single sample in a study of cytotoxic CD8 clonotypes in ibrutinib-treated CLL. Only in-frame clones appear in the TCRdb table, and some are missing; sequencing was by immunoSEQ multiplex PCR. The sample lists about 200,000 clones; around 70% were seen once. The source material was PBMCs, sampled after 12 months of ibrutinib treatment. The receptor set was obtained from a human donor with chronic lymphocytic leukemia. Each CDR3 is given without its conserved first and last residue. The order of the fields is J gene, CDR3 length, V gene, CDR3 protein.

TRBJ2-2 12 TRBV29-1 SARTGSNTGELF
TRBJ2-7 12 TRBV19 ASSKDSIMAEQY
TRBJ1-4 12 TRBV19 ASWAGQANEKLF
TRBJ2-2 14 TRBV7-2 ASSYNGGPYTGELF
NA 10 TRBV29-1 SVLNQWYEQY
TRBJ2-3 16 TRBV4-2 ASSQKRGPGRRTDTQY
TRBJ2-7 14 TRBV2 ASSEGERRSSYEQY
TRBJ2-6 12 TRBV6-4 ASSESPGANVLT
TRBJ2-6 17 TRBV19 ASSAGRGRRDSGANVLT
TRBJ2-7 10 TRBV2 ASSDHRGQWY
TRBJ2-7 13 TRBV10-2 ASSELRGHSYEQY
TRBJ1-2 10 TRBV25-1 ASRAGALGYT
TRBJ2-5 12 TRBV29-1 SVSRTGVKETQY
TRBJ2-1 12 TRBV4-3 ASSPLEGHDEQF
TRBJ2-5 11 TRBV7-9 ASSPRLAETQY
TRBJ1-1 11 TRBV6-6 ASSLTVNTEAF
TRBJ2-7 18 TRBV30 AWSVLRRRTGDSRRYEQY
TRBJ2-7 12 TRBV6-1 ASTPGQTSREQY
TRBJ2-7 13 TRBV11-2 ASSSRDRGAYEQY
TRBJ1-1 12 TRBV6-5 ASSYSIANTEAF
TRBJ1-1 12 TRBV2 ASTRNGESVEAF
TRBJ2-3 13 TRBV2 ASRGDRARGDTQY
TRBJ1-2 12 TRBV28 ASTEGGVGYGYT
TRBJ2-7 12 TRBV7-2 ASSTRTGPSQQY